This T cell receptor beta chain appears in the sequencing data of a study of spatial heterogeneity in lung cancer. Only a few counts were recorded for this clonotype. Time point noted: sample taken at primary tumor resection. The sequenced material consisted of unsorted whole RNA from tumor, nontumor lung or frozen PBMC. Germline loops: CDR1 SGHTA, CDR2 FQGNSA. V was cut by 5 bases and J by 5 bases, with 9 bases left in between. The CDR3 is made up of 12 amino acids. TCRdb reprocessed the 5' RACE reads with MiXCR, giving one entry per CDR3 protein. The table lists roughly 17,000 distinct CDR3 sequences, 20% to 25% of them singletons.

This sequence was found in a female donor with early-stage non-small cell lung cancer. This specimen was PBMCs, taken at surgery. The chain couples TRBV7-2 to TRBJ2-5, with no clear D. CDR3: CASSPTGETQYF. CDR3 DNA: TGTGCCAGCAGCCCGACCGGGGAGACCCAGTACTTC.